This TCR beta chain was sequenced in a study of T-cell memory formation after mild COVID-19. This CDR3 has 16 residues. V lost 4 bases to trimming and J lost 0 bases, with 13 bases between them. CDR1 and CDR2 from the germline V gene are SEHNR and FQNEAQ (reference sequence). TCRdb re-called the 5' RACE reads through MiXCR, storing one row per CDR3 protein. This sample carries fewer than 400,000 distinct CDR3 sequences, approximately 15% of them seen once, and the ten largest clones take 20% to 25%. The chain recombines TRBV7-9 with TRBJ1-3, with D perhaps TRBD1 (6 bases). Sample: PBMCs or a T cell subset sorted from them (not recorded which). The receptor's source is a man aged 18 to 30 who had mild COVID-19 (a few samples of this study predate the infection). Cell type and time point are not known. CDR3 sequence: CASSWHGTSSGNTIYF. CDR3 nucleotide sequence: TGTGCCAGCAGCTGGCATGGGACATCCTCTGGAAACACCATATATTTT. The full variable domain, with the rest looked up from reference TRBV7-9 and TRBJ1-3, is DTGVSQNPRHKITKRGQNVTFRCDPISEHNRLYWYRQTLGQGPEFLTYFQNEAQLEKSRLLSDRFSAERPKGSFSTLEIQRTEQGDSAMYLCASSWHGTSSGNTIYFGEGSWLTVV.